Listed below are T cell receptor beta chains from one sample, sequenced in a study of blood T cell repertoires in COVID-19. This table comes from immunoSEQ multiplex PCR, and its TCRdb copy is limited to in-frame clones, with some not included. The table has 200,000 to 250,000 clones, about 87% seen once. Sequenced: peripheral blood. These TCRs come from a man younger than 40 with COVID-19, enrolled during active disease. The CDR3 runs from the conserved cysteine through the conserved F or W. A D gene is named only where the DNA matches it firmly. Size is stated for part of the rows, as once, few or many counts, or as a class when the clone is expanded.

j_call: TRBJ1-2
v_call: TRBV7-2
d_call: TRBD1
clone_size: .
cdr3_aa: CASSYDRGHGYTF
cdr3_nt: TGTGCCAGCAGCTACGACAGGGGGCATGGCTACACCTTC

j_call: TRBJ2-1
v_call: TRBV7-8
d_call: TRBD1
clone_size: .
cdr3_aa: CASSLAGTGGHEQFF
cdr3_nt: TGTGCCAGCAGCTTGGCGGGGACAGGGGGCCATGAGCAGTTCTTC

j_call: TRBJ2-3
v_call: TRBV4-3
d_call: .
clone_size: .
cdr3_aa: CASSQESWADTQYF
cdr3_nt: TGCGCCAGCAGCCAAGAATCATGGGCCGATACGCAGTATTTT

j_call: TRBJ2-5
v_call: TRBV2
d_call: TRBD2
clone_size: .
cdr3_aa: CASSGEAGGSETQYF
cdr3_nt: TGTGCCAGCAGTGGAGAAGCGGGGGGGTCAGAGACCCAGTACTTC

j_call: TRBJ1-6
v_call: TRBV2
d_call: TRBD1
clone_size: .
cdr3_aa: CASSEQTGGNSPLHF
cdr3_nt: TGTGCCAGCAGTGAACAGACAGGGGGAAATTCACCCCTCCACTTT

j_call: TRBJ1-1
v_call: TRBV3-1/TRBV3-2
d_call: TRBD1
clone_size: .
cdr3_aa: CASRNRDRGKAFF
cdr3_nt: TGTGCCAGCAGAAACCGGGACAGGGGAAAAGCTTTCTTT

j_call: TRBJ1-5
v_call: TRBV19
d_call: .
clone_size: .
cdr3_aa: CASSITDYSNQPQHF
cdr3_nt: TGTGCCAGTAGTATAACAGATTATAGCAATCAGCCCCAGCATTTT

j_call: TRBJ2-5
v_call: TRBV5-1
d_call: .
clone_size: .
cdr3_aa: CASSLVPGPRETQYF
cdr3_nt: TGCGCCAGCAGCTTGGTACCGGGTCCTCGGGAGACCCAGTACTTC

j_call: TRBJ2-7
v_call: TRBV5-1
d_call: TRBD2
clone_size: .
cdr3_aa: CASSQSGRSVYEQYF
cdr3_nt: TGCGCCAGCAGCCAAAGCGGGAGAAGTGTCTACGAGCAGTACTTC

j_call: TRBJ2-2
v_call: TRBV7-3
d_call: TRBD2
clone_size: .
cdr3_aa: CASSLAGGYTGELFF
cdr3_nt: TGTGCCAGCAGCCTAGCGGGAGGGTACACCGGGGAGCTGTTTTTT

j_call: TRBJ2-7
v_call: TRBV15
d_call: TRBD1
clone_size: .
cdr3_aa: CATSFGTGTYEQYF
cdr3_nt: TGTGCCACCAGCTTCGGGACAGGGACCTACGAGCAGTACTTC

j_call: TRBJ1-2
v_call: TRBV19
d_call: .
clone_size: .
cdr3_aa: CASSRGTSTGVNYGYTF
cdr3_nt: TGTGCCAGTAGTCGGGGGACCTCTACTGGGGTGAACTATGGCTACACCTTC

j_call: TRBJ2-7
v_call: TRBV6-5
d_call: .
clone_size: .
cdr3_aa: CASTPPGSYEQYF
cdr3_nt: TGTGCCAGCACCCCTCCGGGCTCCTACGAGCAGTACTTC

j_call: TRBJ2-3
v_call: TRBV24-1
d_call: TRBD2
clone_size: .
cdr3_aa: CATSFGTSGRTGTDTQYF
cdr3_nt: TGTGCCACCTCTTTCGGGACTAGCGGGAGGACGGGGACAGATACGCAGTATTTT

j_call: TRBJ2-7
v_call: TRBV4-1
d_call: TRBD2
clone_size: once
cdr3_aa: CASSQASSGTTLPDEQYF
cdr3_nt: TGCGCCAGCAGCCAAGCTTCTAGCGGGACTACCCTCCCGGACGAGCAGTACTTC

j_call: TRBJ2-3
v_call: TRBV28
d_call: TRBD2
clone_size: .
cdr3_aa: CASRLAGGQTDTQYF
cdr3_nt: TGTGCCAGCAGGCTAGCGGGAGGGCAAACAGATACGCAGTATTTT

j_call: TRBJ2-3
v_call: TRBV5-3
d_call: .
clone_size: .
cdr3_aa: CARSLGTGGVTDTQYF
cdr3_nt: TGTGCCAGAAGCTTAGGTACAGGGGGGGTCACAGATACGCAGTATTTT

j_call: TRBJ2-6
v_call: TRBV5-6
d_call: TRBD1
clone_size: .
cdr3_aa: CASQVTGQGASGANVLTF
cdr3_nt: TGTGCCAGCCAGGTTACTGGACAGGGGGCCTCTGGGGCCAACGTCCTGACTTTC

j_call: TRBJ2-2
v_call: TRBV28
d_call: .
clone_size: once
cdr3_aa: CASSLGQTNTGELFF
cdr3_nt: TGTGCCAGCAGTTTGGGTCAGACTAACACCGGGGAGCTGTTTTTT

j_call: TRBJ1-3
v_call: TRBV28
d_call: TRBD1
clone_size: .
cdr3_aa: CASSQGQAGNTIYF
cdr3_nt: TGTGCCAGCAGTCAAGGACAGGCTGGAAACACCATATATTTT

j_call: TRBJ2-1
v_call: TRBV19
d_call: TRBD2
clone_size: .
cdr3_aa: CAAGGSEQFF
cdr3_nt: TGTGCCGCGGGGGGGTCTGAGCAGTTCTTC

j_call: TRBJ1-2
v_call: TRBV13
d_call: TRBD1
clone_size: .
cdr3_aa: CASSFGTGKNYGYTF
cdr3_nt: TGTGCCAGCAGCTTTGGGACAGGGAAAAACTATGGCTACACCTTC

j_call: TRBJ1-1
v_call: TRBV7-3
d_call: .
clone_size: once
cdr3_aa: CASSLTQVPNTEAFF
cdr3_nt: TGTGCCAGCAGCTTGACACAGGTCCCAAACACTGAAGCTTTCTTT

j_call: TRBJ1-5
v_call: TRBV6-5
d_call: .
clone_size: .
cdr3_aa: CASRTSNNQPQHF
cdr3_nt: TGTGCCAGCCGTACTTCTAACAATCAGCCCCAGCATTTT

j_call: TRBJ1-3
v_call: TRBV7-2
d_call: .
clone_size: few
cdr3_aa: CASSPQGYSGNTIYF
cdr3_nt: TGTGCCAGCAGCCCTCAGGGATACTCTGGAAACACCATATATTTT

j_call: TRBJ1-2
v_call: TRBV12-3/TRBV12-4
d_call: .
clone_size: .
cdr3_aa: CASSFQGWDGYTF
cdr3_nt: TGTGCCAGCAGTTTTCAGGGGTGGGATGGCTACACCTTC

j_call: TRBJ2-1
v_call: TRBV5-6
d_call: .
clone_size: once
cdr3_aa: CASSLGTYNEQFF
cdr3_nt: TGTGCCAGCAGCTTGGGCACTTACAATGAGCAGTTCTTC

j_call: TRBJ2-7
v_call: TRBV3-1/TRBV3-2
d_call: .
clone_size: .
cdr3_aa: CASSPPISAHEQYF
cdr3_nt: TGTGCCAGCAGCCCTCCGATTAGTGCTCACGAGCAGTACTTC

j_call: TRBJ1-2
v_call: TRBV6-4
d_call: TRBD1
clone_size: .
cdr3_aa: CASSVQGGSFNSYGYTF
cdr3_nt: TGTGCCAGCAGTGTTCAGGGGGGCTCGTTTAATAGCTATGGCTACACCTTC

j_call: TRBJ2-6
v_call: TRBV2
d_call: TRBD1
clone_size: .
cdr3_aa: CASSETGGTGANVLTF
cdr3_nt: TGTGCCAGCAGTGAAACAGGGGGGACTGGGGCCAACGTCCTGACTTTC

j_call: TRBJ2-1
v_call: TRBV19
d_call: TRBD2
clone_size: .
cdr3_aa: CASSIDRLAGGYNEQFF
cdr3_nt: TGTGCCAGTAGTATAGACCGACTAGCGGGGGGTTACAATGAGCAGTTCTTC

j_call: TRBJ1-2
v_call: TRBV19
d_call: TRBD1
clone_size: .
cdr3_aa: CASTPTGGGLGENYGYTF
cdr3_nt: TGTGCCAGTACCCCCACAGGGGGCGGATTAGGTGAAAACTATGGCTACACCTTC

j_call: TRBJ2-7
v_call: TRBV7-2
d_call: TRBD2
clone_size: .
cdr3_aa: CASTPGGPYEQYF
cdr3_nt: TGTGCCAGCACCCCGGGGGGGCCTTACGAGCAGTACTTC

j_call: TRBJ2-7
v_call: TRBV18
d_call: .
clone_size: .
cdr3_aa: CASSEAWEQYF
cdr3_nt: TGTGCCAGCTCAGAGGCTTGGGAGCAGTACTTC

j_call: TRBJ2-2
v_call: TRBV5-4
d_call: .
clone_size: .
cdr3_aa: CASSLRGTDPLNTGELFF
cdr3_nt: TGTGCCAGCAGCTTGCGGGGGACAGACCCCTTGAACACCGGGGAGCTGTTTTTT

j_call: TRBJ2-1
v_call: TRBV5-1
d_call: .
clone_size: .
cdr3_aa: CASSLGQHNEQFF
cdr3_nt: TGCGCCAGCAGCTTAGGACAGCACAATGAGCAGTTCTTC

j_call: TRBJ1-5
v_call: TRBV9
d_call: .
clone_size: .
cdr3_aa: CASSVGGDYQPQHF
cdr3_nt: TGTGCCAGCAGCGTAGGTGGAGATTATCAGCCCCAGCATTTT

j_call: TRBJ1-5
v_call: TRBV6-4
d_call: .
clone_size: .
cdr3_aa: CASSDPTGTSNSNQPQHF
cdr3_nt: TGTGCCAGCAGTGACCCGACAGGAACATCAAATAGCAATCAGCCCCAGCATTTT

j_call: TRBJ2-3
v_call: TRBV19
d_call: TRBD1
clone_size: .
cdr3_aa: CASSMGQGSTDTQYF
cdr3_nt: TGTGCCAGTAGTATGGGACAGGGCAGCACAGATACGCAGTATTTT

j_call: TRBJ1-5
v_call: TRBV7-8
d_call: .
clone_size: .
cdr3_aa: CASSLVRDSNQPQHF
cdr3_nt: TGTGCCAGCAGCTTAGTTCGAGATAGCAATCAGCCCCAGCATTTT

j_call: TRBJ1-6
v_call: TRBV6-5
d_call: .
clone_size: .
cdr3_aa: CASRPDSTYYSPLHF
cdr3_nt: TGTGCCAGCAGACCGGACAGTACGTATTATTCACCCCTCCACTTT

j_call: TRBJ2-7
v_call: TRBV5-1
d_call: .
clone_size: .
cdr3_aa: CASSSPGGAYEQYF
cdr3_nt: TGCGCCAGCAGCTCCCCCGGCGGAGCCTACGAGCAGTACTTC

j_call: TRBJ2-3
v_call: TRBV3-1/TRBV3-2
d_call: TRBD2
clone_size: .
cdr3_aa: CASSQRTSGWSTDTQYF
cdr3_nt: TGTGCCAGCAGCCAAAGGACTAGCGGATGGAGCACAGATACGCAGTATTTT

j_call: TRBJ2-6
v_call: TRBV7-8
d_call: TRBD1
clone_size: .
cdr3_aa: CASSPGQALSGANVLTF
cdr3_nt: TGTGCCAGCAGCCCGGGACAGGCCCTCTCTGGGGCCAACGTCCTGACTTTC

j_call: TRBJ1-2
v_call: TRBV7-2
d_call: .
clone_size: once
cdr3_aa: CASSLGRDPGYGYTF
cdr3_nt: TGTGCCAGCAGCTTAGGACGGGATCCCGGTTATGGCTACACCTTC

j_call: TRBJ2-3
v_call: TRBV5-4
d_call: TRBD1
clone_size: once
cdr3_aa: CASSPTGTATDTQYF
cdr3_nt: TGTGCCAGCAGCCCCACCGGGACAGCGACAGATACGCAGTATTTT

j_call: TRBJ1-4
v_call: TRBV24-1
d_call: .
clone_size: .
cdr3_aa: CATSDLPGGNEKLFF
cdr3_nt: TGTGCCACCAGTGATTTACCGGGGGGTAATGAAAAACTGTTTTTT

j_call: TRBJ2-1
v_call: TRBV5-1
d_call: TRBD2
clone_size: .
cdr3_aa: CASSHRGGESYNEQFF
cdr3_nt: TGCGCCAGCAGCCACCGGGGGGGCGAGTCCTACAATGAGCAGTTCTTC

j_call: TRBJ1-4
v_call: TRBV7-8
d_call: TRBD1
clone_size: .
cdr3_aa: CASGPRGRDSGLFF
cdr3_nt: TGTGCCAGCGGCCCTAGGGGGCGGGACTCTGGACTGTTTTTT

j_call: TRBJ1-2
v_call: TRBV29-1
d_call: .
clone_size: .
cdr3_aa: CSVGLPGTTNYGYTF
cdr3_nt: TGCAGCGTTGGCCTACCTGGGACAACTAACTATGGCTACACCTTC